The 27 T cell receptor beta chains in this list originate from one sample, sequenced in a study of CD8+ T cells in alopecia areata. Described treatment: oral pan-JAK inhibitor, 5-10 mg twice daily. Extracted from the samples, RNA was reverse transcribed into cDNA to serve as the sequencing template. Clones were sequenced by immunoSEQ multiplex PCR, and TCRdb holds only the in-frame ones, with some missing. The data hold more than 200,000 clones, with about three fifths observed a single time. The sequenced sample was CD4+ T cells sorted from blood, obtained at week 4, from a patient treated with tofacitinib. Receptors originate from a human donor with alopecia areata.

The rearrangement joins TRBV30 to TRBJ2-1; TRBD2 matches at 14 bases. Looked up from germline, CDR1 is GTSNPN and CDR2 is SVGIG (reference sequence). The J segment lost 9 bases and the V segment lost 2 bases, leaving 3 bases of the junction unmatched. There are 14 residues in the CDR3. The CDR3 loop reads CAWSPGLAGVEQFF. The CDR3 nucleotides read TGTGCCTGGAGTCCGGGACTAGCGGGGGTTGAGCAGTTCTTC.

The J gene is TRBJ2-5, the V gene TRBV29-1; 9 bases match TRBD1. From germline, CDR1 is SQVTM and CDR2 ANQGSEA. J gave up 7 bases and V 4 bases, and 13 bases lay outside the gene matches. This CDR3 contains 15 residues. CDR3 protein: CSVGMRDREKGTQYF. The CDR3 coding sequence is TGCAGCGTTGGGATGAGGGACAGGGAAAAGGGGACCCAGTACTTC.

The chain uses TRBV11-3 and TRBJ2-1, with TRBD2 matching over 13 bases. The CDR3 loop spans 17 amino acids. V was pared by 5 bases and J by 4 bases, with 8 bases of the junction left unmatched. In germline, CDR1 is SGHNT, CDR2 YENEEA. The CDR3 here is CASSPTSGGAAYNEQFF. The CDR3 nucleotides are TGTGCCAGCAGCCCCACTAGCGGGGGGGCCGCGTACAATGAGCAGTTCTTC.

The chain carries TRBV27 and TRBJ2-1; TRBD1 or TRBD2 may be the D gene (5 bases each). Germline loops: CDR1 MNHEY, CDR2 SMNVEV (reference sequence). The germline V and J ends were trimmed by 2 bases and 9 bases, with 17 bases remaining between them. The CDR3 contains 15 residues. This CDR3 is CASSLDSRGVVEQFF. The CDR3 nucleotides read TGTGCCAGCAGTTTAGATAGCCGAGGGGTTGTTGAGCAGTTCTTC.

V and J are TRBV5-8 and TRBJ1-5; maybe TRBD1 (5 bases). CDR3 length: 16 residues. Germline CDR1 SGHTS, CDR2 YDEGEE. Trimming removed 4 bases from V and 0 bases from J, with 14 bases in between. DNA of the CDR3: TGTGCCAGCAGCCCCAGAGGGGTCCATAGCAATCAGCCCCAGCATTTT. Its protein product is CASSPRGVHSNQPQHF.

This clone was seen just once. The chain links TRBV29-1 to TRBJ1-1, with 7 bases aligning to TRBD1. The CDR3 contains 15 residues. Per germline, CDR1 SQVTM and CDR2 ANQGSEA. The J segment lost 3 bases and the V segment lost 5 bases, leaving 12 bases of the junction unmatched. The CDR3: CSVRPQGRQDTEAFF. In DNA form, the CDR3 reads TGCAGCGTTCGCCCACAGGGGAGGCAGGACACTGAAGCTTTCTTT.

The genes are TRBV29-1 and TRBJ1-1; D gene ambiguous. V lost 1 base and J 4 bases, leaving 13 bases between the germline ends. CDR3 length: 14 amino acids. Germline values: CDR1 SQVTM, CDR2 ANQGSEA. The CDR3 reads CSVEVAGGSTEAFF. CDR3 nucleotide sequence: TGCAGCGTTGAAGTTGCAGGAGGCTCCACTGAAGCTTTCTTT.

The rearrangement links TRBV6-5 to TRBJ2-2; 10 bases map to TRBD2. The CDR3 consists of 14 residues. V was clipped by 8 bases and J by 9 bases; unmatched bases: 9. Germline lookup yields CDR1 MNHEY and CDR2 SVGAGI. CDR3 nucleotide sequence: TGTGCCAGCCGGACAAGCGGGGGGGCCCGGGAGCTGTTTTTT. Encoded protein: CASRTSGGARELFF.

The chain couples TRBV5-6 to TRBJ2-1; no clear D. Trimming left V 2 bases short and J 4 bases short, with 4 bases between. Germline V gene lookup returns CDR1 SGHDT and CDR2 YYEEEE. The CDR3 has 12 amino acids. This chain's CDR3 is CASSFDYNEQFF. CDR3 nucleotides: TGTGCCAGCAGCTTCGATTACAATGAGCAGTTCTTC. Complete variable domain (other parts from reference TRBV5-6 and TRBJ2-1): DAGVTQSPTHLIKTRGQQVTLRCSPKSGHDTVSWYQQALGQGPQFIFQYYEEEERQRGNFPDRFSGHQFPNYSSELNVNALLLGDSALYLCASSFDYNEQFFGPGTRLTVL.

In this sample, this clone turned up a few times. A much larger clone is a single base away; this may be a read error. Other nucleotide sequences in the sample specify the same CDR3. This chain links TRBV7-9 with TRBJ2-5, with D hard to call. V lost 0 bases to trimming and J lost 5 bases, with 1 base between them. CDR1 SEHNR and CDR2 FQNEAQ come from the germline V gene (reference sequence). The CDR3 runs to 11 residues. The CDR3 here is CASSLAETQYF. The CDR3 region has the DNA TGTGCCAGCAGCTTAGCGGAGACCCAGTACTTC.

This clone was picked up a small number of times. The V call is TRBV14, the J call TRBJ2-3; TRBD2 matches at 12 bases. Germline assignment: CDR1 SGHDN and CDR2 FVKESK. The V and J ends lost 4 bases and 5 bases, in that order; junction bases with no gene match: 7. This CDR3 comprises 16 residues. CDR3 coding DNA: TGTGCCAGCAGCCCTCTAGCGGGGGGGCAGGTAGATACGCAGTATTTT. This gives the protein CASSPLAGGQVDTQYF.

J is TRBJ2-1 and V is TRBV4-2; 7 positions match TRBD1. CDR3 length: 15 residues. CDR1 is LGHNA, CDR2 YNFKEQ, per germline. Trimming cost V 2 bases and J 2 bases; bases outside gene matches: 3. CDR3 loop: CASSQTGDAYNEQFF. CDR3 nucleotide sequence: TGTGCCAGCAGCCAAACAGGGGATGCCTACAATGAGCAGTTCTTC.

With regard to this clone: Other DNA sequences in this sample translate to the same CDR3. The V call is TRBV2, the J call TRBJ1-1; maybe TRBD1 (5 bases). This CDR3 comprises 13 residues. Germline V gene data show CDR1 as SNHLY and CDR2 as FYNNEI. Trimming stripped 3 bases from V and 1 base from J, with 6 bases between. CDR3 region: CASSEQGNTEAFF. The CDR3 DNA reads TGTGCCAGCAGTGAGCAGGGGAACACTGAAGCTTTCTTT. Looking up the rest from reference TRBV2 and TRBJ1-1 gives the full variable domain: EPEVTQTPSHQVTQMGQEVILRCVPISNHLYFYWYRQILGQKVEFLVSFYNNEISEKSEIFDDQFSVERPDGSNFTLKIRSTKLEDSAMYFCASSEQGNTEAFFGQGTRLTVV.

The V call is TRBV5-1, the J call TRBJ2-7; a possible D gene is TRBD2 (6 bases). The germline gives CDR1 SGHRS, CDR2 YFSETQ. The CDR3 runs to 14 residues. V dropped 5 bases and J dropped 2 bases, with 14 bases sitting between them. The CDR3 bases are TGCGCCAGCAGGTCCGGGACTCCACCCTACGAGCAGTACTTC. Protein: CASRSGTPPYEQYF.

V usage is TRBV10-3 and J usage is TRBJ1-5, with 7 bases identical to TRBD1. Germline assignment: CDR1 ENHRY and CDR2 SYGVKD. The CDR3 totals 14 residues. Germline trimming cut 6 bases from V and 2 bases from J; bases unmatched to any gene: 4. The CDR3 sequence: CAISSDRGNQPQHF. For the CDR3, the DNA is TGTGCCATCAGCTCCGACAGGGGCAATCAGCCCCAGCATTTT.

The chain couples TRBV14 to TRBJ2-3, with TRBD2 identical over 8 bases. The length of the CDR3 is 12 residues. Germline trimming cut 4 bases from V and 10 bases from J; bases unmatched to any gene: 4. CDR1 SGHDN and CDR2 FVKESK come from the germline V gene. The CDR3 DNA sequence: TGTGCCAGCAGCCCCGGGGGGGTGGCGCAGTATTTT. It encodes CASSPGGVAQYF.

V usage is TRBV5-4 and J usage is TRBJ1-4; no clear D. Germline V lookup: CDR1 SGHNT, CDR2 YYREEE (reference sequence). V was trimmed by 5 bases and J by 6 bases, leaving 11 bases between them. The CDR3 contains 13 residues. The CDR3 region has the DNA TGTGCCAGCAGTCCTTCCCTTCATGAAAAACTGTTTTTT. Translated, it gives CASSPSLHEKLFF.

There are a few counts of this clone. The V and J genes are TRBV5-1 and TRBJ2-3, with D perhaps TRBD2 (6 bases). This CDR3 is 15 amino acids long. Germline lookup yields CDR1 SGHRS and CDR2 YFSETQ. With 0 bases removed from V and 4 bases from J, the gap between germline ends came to 12 bases. The CDR3 DNA reads as TGCGCCAGCAGCTTGGATCTGGGGGGTGCAGATACGCAGTATTTT. Translation: CASSLDLGGADTQYF. The variable domain in full, completed from reference TRBV5-1 and TRBJ2-3, reads KAGVTQTPRYLIKTRGQQVTLSCSPISGHRSVSWYQQTPGQGLQFLFEYFSETQRNKGNFPGRFSGRQFSNSRSEMNVSTLELGDSALYLCASSLDLGGADTQYFGPGTRLTVL.

The chain links TRBV29-1 to TRBJ1-1; possible D gene TRBD1, 6 bases. V lost 6 bases to trimming and J lost 1 base, with 12 bases between them. The germline CDR1 and CDR2 sequences are SQVTM and ANQGSEA. The CDR3 loop spans 13 amino acids. CDR3 DNA sequence: TGCAGCGTCTACGTAGGGGGGAACACTGAAGCTTTCTTT. Translated, it gives CSVYVGGNTEAFF.

This clone was found a few times. The V gene is TRBV7-8, the J gene TRBJ2-2; D is unclear. This CDR3 has 12 residues. Per germline, CDR1 SGHVS and CDR2 FQNEAQ. V lost 7 bases and J lost 5, with 8 bases in between. The CDR3 DNA is TGTGCCAGCACGCTACAAACCGGGGAGCTGTTTTTT. Amino acid sequence: CASTLQTGELFF.

This rearrangement joins TRBV27 to TRBJ1-5; 7 nucleotides align to TRBD1. The CDR3 is 15 amino acids. The J segment lost 3 bases and the V segment lost 4 bases, leaving 6 bases of the junction unmatched. CDR1 and CDR2 from the germline V gene are MNHEY and SMNVEV (reference sequence). DNA for the CDR3: TGTGCCAGCAGTTCGACAGGGAACGACAATCAGCCCCAGCATTTT. It translates to CASSSTGNDNQPQHF.

Concerning this clone itself: Other DNA sequences in this sample translate to the same CDR3. The rearrangement joins TRBV30 to TRBJ2-5, with D hard to call. The germline V gene encodes CDR1 GTSNPN and CDR2 SVGIG (reference sequence). Trimming left V 3 bases short and J 4 bases short, with 6 bases between. This CDR3 contains 11 residues. CDR3 DNA: TGTGCCTGGAGCCTGCGAGAGACCCAGTACTTC. Translation gives CAWSLRETQYF. Full variable domain (rest looked up from reference TRBV30 and TRBJ2-5): SQTIHQWPATLVQPVGSPLSLECTVEGTSNPNLYWYRQAAGRGLQLLFYSVGIGQISSEVPQNLSASRPQDRQFILSSKKLLLSDSGFYLCAWSLRETQYFGPGTRLLVL.

The chain joins TRBV6-6 to TRBJ1-6, with 7 bases that match TRBD1. CDR3 length: 16 amino acids. Trimming cost V 3 bases and J 7 bases; bases outside gene matches: 9. Germline V lookup: CDR1 MNHNY, CDR2 SVGAGI (reference sequence). The CDR3: CASSYSGQVDNSPLHF. The DNA for the CDR3 is TGTGCCAGCAGTTATAGCGGACAGGTGGACAATTCACCCCTCCACTTT.

This clone was seen a handful of times. The chain couples TRBV9 to TRBJ2-3; D not certain. In germline, CDR1 is SGDLS, CDR2 YYNGEE. V was clipped by 4 bases and J by 4 bases, with 13 bases between them. CDR3 length: 14 amino acids. The CDR3 DNA sequence: TGTGCCAGCAGCCTGACGACACTATCAGATACGCAGTATTTT. This encodes CASSLTTLSDTQYF.

CDR3 nucleotides: TGTGCCTGGAGTGTGACAGGGAACACCGGGGAGCTGTTTTTT. Translating it yields CAWSVTGNTGELFF. This rearrangement joins TRBV30 to TRBJ2-2, with TRBD1 as a possible D gene (6 bases). CDR1 and CDR2 from the germline V gene are GTSNPN and SVGIG (reference sequence). Trimming removed 0 bases at V and 1 base at J, with 6 bases between. The CDR3 sequence is 14 residues long.

This chain joins TRBV27 and TRBJ2-3; no definite D call. The V and J ends lost 3 bases and 2 bases respectively, with 9 bases between them. Germline CDR1 is MNHEY and CDR2 is SMNVEV (reference sequence). This CDR3 region has 14 residues. The CDR3 reads CASSLGWDTDTQYF. CDR3 nucleotide sequence: TGTGCCAGCAGTTTGGGCTGGGACACAGATACGCAGTATTTT.

The chain combines TRBV29-1 with TRBJ2-5; no clear D gene. CDR1 is SQVTM, CDR2 ANQGSEA, per germline. CDR3 length: 9 residues. Trimming left V 1 base short and J 7 bases short, with 1 base between. CDR3 bases: TGCAGCGTTGAAGGGACCCAGTACTTC. This sequence encodes CSVEGTQYF.